A selection of T cell receptor beta chains follows, all from one sample in a study of blood T cells in healthy people across ages. TCRdb re-derived calls from the 5' RACE reads in MiXCR, one entry per CDR3 protein. The table lists 500,000 to 650,000 distinct CDR3 sequences, 27% of them singletons. The same data also contributed to another study, on T cells of mothers and their children.

Sequenced: blood. The receptors originated from a boy between 2 and 10 years old in good health. Each CDR3 is given with its conserved first and last residue. A D gene is named only where the DNA matches it firmly. Size is omitted from some rows. Given values are once, few, many or a class for expanded clones.

d_call j_call clone_size v_call cdr3_nt cdr3_aa
NA TRBJ1-4 few TRBV6-5 TGTGCCAGCAGTTGGGGGAGGTATAATGAAAAACTGTTTTTT CASSWGRYNEKLFF
NA TRBJ2-5 NA TRBV13 TGTGCCAGCAGCTTAGAACACAGTACCCAAGAGACCCAGTACTTC CASSLEHSTQETQYF
NA TRBJ2-2 NA TRBV5-1 TGCGCCAGCACACCGGACGCGAACACCGGGGAGCTGTTTTTT CASTPDANTGELFF
TRBD2 TRBJ2-5 NA TRBV7-3 TGTGCCAGCAGCCGAGGTCTAGCGGGGGAGAAAGAGACCCAGTACTTC CASSRGLAGEKETQYF
NA TRBJ1-6 NA TRBV20-1 TGCAGTGCTCCGCAGGGAAGTTCACCCCTCCACTTT CSAPQGSSPLHF
TRBD1 TRBJ2-7 few TRBV10-2 TGCGCCAGCAGTGAGTCCAAAACCTCCCGGACAGGGACATACGAGCAGTACTTC CASSESKTSRTGTYEQYF
NA TRBJ2-1 NA TRBV28 TGTGCCAGCAGCGGCAGCGACTCAAGCTCCTACAATGAGCAGTTCTTC CASSGSDSSSYNEQFF
NA TRBJ1-1 NA TRBV2 TGTGCCAGCAGTGAGGGGTCCCTAGTCAACACTGAAGCTTTCTTT CASSEGSLVNTEAFF
NA TRBJ1-4 NA TRBV5-1 TGCGCCAGCAGGAGGGGTACAACTAATGAAAAACTGTTTTTT CASRRGTTNEKLFF
NA TRBJ1-3 few TRBV6-5 TGTGCCAGCAGTCTAGGGGTCTCTGGAAACACCATATATTTT CASSLGVSGNTIYF
TRBD2 TRBJ2-5 NA TRBV25-1 TGTGCCAGCAGTGAAGGGGGACTAGCTCTTCCCTCGGAGACCCAGTACTTC CASSEGGLALPSETQYF
NA TRBJ2-1 NA TRBV12-3/TRBV12-4 TGTGCCAGCACTGAGGGTACCCCAGGCCATGAGCAGTTCTTC CASTEGTPGHEQFF
TRBD2 TRBJ2-7 few TRBV3-1 TGTGCCAGCAGCCCCCAGCTCACGGGACTAGCGTCTACCGGGCAGTACTTC CASSPQLTGLASTGQYF
NA TRBJ2-2 few TRBV7-6 TGTGCCAGCAGTCTGTTTGAAGGGGAGCTGTTTTTT CASSLFEGELFF
NA TRBJ2-2 few TRBV13 TGTGCCAGCAGCTTATGGTCCGGGGAGCTGTTTTTT CASSLWSGELFF
TRBD1 TRBJ2-4 few TRBV7-9 TGTGCCAGCAGCTTAGTAGACAGGGGAAACATTCAGTACTTC CASSLVDRGNIQYF
TRBD1 TRBJ2-3 few TRBV27 TGTGCCAGCAGTCCCCGGACAGGGGGGGTCCTGGAGACCCAGTACTTT CASSPRTGGVLETQYF
TRBD2 TRBJ2-5 few TRBV6-2/TRBV6-3 TGTGCCAGCAGTTACGGGCTAGCGGTAGAGACCCAGTACTTC CASSYGLAVETQYF
NA TRBJ2-5 few TRBV30 TGTGCCTGGACATCCTCGGAGACCCAGTACTTC CAWTSSETQYF
TRBD1 TRBJ1-6 few TRBV14 TGTGCCAGCAGCCGAGTACCGGGACAGTGGAGCTCCTATAATTCACCCCTCCACTTT CASSRVPGQWSSYNSPLHF